The present T cell receptor (beta chain) was sequenced within a study of beta chain features in type 1 diabetes (dated by TCRdb to the late 2010s). Study-wide context: Mean age, gender distribution, total cell number and subset yield were not different between patients and healthy donors. Across all samples, fewer than 130 million sorted cells were examined, and cell number per subset correlated strongly with RNA yield. Regulatory and stem cell-like memory subsets were obtained from only 8 patients and roughly eight healthy donors, while naive and central memory subsets were obtained from all 28 donors. In the study, TCRB repertoires of sorted circulating CD4+ T cell subsets from recently diagnosed type 1 diabetes patients were compared with those of matched healthy donors.

From V the trimming removes 1 base and from J it removes 3 bases, while the gene matches leave 6 bases of the junction unaccounted for. From the germline V gene, CDR1 is LGHNA and CDR2 is YSLEER. The CDR3, cysteine through phenylalanine, is 16 amino acids long. The retained sequence is limited to the CDR3, 48 bases, with the frame set at the first base. The entire amount of isolated RNA was reverse transcribed using the High Capacity cDNA Reverse Transcription Kit, so the sequenced TCRB transcripts were expressed ones. Naive, central memory and regulatory T cell samples underwent deep immunoSEQ sequencing, averaging around 4 million total reads per sample. Sorted cells were lysed in RLT buffer and RNA was extracted with DNase-treated RNeasy Micro or Mini kits, depending on cell number. To prevent cross-contamination, each cell subset was processed individually, whereas patient and healthy donor samples were processed jointly. TCRB sequences were amplified from cDNA with the immunoSEQ multiplex PCR, producing 87-bp fragments spanning the CDR3 region. Sequencing of the amplicons was done on the Illumina HiSeq platform. Regarding the original processing steps: Synthetic template baselines were used to correct PCR bias computationally, reads within Hamming distance 2 were collapsed, and singletons that could not be merged were discarded. Reads were aligned against IMGT so that V, D and J genes, CDR3 length and insertions or deletions at six rearrangement sites could be assigned. Within each subset, clonotype counts were normalized to sorted cell number, and only after that were true diversity and Gini coefficients computed with the tcR R package. The overlap coefficient, calculated on TCRB nucleotide sequences, was used to measure repertoire sharing. This is the immuneACCESS table as TCRdb keeps it, with only in-frame sequences that have V and J called. A part of the clones is gone; compared with another copy, unresolved V genes explain less than half, and the rest is unexplained. V and J calls and clone size are as listed in that table; D and trimming were resolved from the DNA. This sample comprises 150,000 or so clones, approximately 10% of them detected only once. Over 2% of the sample lies in the top ten.

Each donor gave one peripheral blood draw, approximately 110 mL on average, collected into heparinised tubes. A BD FACSAria II and a panel including CD45RO, CCR7, CD25, CD127, CD95 and CD27 were used to sort naive, central memory, regulatory and stem cell-like memory CD4+ T cells. All sorted populations exceeded 95% purity. PBMCs were isolated right away by Lymphoprep density gradient centrifugation and were stained directly, without culture. Samples were stained and sorted in pairs, with one healthy donor and one patient per experiment, so that batch effects were minimized. Results and caveats for the whole study, not just this receptor: Naive, central memory and regulatory TCRB repertoires appeared to be more similar among patients than among healthy donors. Fewer insertions and more nucleotide deletions at VDJ recombination sites were observed in patients with type 1 diabetes, implying thymic rearrangement abnormalities. In all four CD4+ subsets, TCRB CDR3 length was moderately but significantly shorter in type 1 diabetes patients. Because the HLA sub-analyses included only small numbers of individuals, any influence of HLA type on TCRB rearrangement was left unresolved. Sequencing cDNA rather than genomic DNA could over-represent highly expressing activated cells, although activation and CD3 levels did not differ between groups. PCR might favor shorter templates, but patient and control samples were amplified and corrected together, so any skew would affect both groups equally.

There are a few counts of this clone. Its binding antigen is unknown. Base-call qualities are not available, and no considerably larger clone is one nucleotide away. Sequencing was carried out using central memory CD4+ T cells from blood. Here the chain combines TRBV4-3 and TRBJ2-4, with TRBD1 identical over 7 junction bases. The TCR sequence derives from a man aged 18 to 30 in good health. The nucleotide sequence reads TGCGCCAGCAGCCAAGGGTCGACAGGGAGCAAAAACATTCAGTACTTC. It encodes CASSQGSTGSKNIQYF.